The 27 T cell receptor beta chains below come from one sample, sequenced in a study of OX40 agonist ivuxolimab in advanced cancers. TCRdb keeps only in-frame clones here, not all; method: immunoSEQ multiplex PCR. This sample has around 18,000 clones; roughly 72% occur once, and the top ten carry 24%. This specimen was CD4+ or CD8+ T cells sorted from blood, taken in a trial of the OX40 agonist ivuxolimab. The receptors come from an adult with an advanced solid tumor such as melanoma, head and neck, liver or kidney cancer.

The chain combines TRBV11-3 with TRBJ2-1; D gene unclear. V lost 2 bases and J 8 bases, leaving 10 bases between the germline ends. Germline V gene data show CDR1 as SGHNT and CDR2 as YENEEA. This CDR3 has 13 amino acids. The CDR3 spells CASSLYLRDEQFF. The CDR3 DNA reads as TGTGCCAGCAGCTTATATTTAAGGGATGAGCAGTTCTTC.

This clone is labeled medium-sized. The chain joins TRBV28 to TRBJ2-7; 14 bases line up with TRBD2. The CDR3 consists of 16 residues. The germline gives CDR1 MDHEN, CDR2 SYDVKM. V shed 5 bases, J shed 0 bases, and the junction held 3 bases outside the gene matches. CDR3 sequence: CASSLGTSGGSYEQYF. CDR3 DNA: TGTGCCAGCAGTCTCGGGACTAGCGGGGGCTCCTACGAGCAGTACTTC. The full variable domain, in which reference TRBV28 and TRBJ2-7 provide the parts outside the CDR3, is DVKVTQSSRYLVKRTGEKVFLECVQDMDHENMFWYRQDPGLGLRLIYFSYDVKMKEKGDIPEGYSVSREKKERFSLILESASTNQTSMYLCASSLGTSGGSYEQYFGPGTRLTVT.

The chain combines TRBV7-3 with TRBJ1-1, with D possibly TRBD1 on 5 matching bases. The CDR3 consists of 14 residues. Germline V gives CDR1 SGHTA, CDR2 FQGTGA. V dropped 0 bases and J dropped 4 bases, with 9 bases sitting between them. The DNA for the CDR3 is TGTGCCAGCAGCTTAACGAGGGGCGGCACTGAAGCTTTCTTT. As protein: CASSLTRGGTEAFF.

The chain is built from TRBV5-5 and TRBJ2-1; D gene uncertain. Trimming stripped 4 bases from V and 10 bases from J, with 15 bases between. This CDR3 contains 13 residues. Per germline, CDR1 SGHKS and CDR2 YYEKEE (reference sequence). The CDR3 DNA reads TGTGCCAGCAGCCCCATGAACTTGGTGGAGCAGTTCTTC. This encodes CASSPMNLVEQFF.

The J gene is TRBJ2-3, the V gene TRBV11-2; weak D call: TRBD2 (5 bases). The CDR3 contains 14 residues. The V end was cut by 2 bases, the J end by 3 bases, with 9 bases between. Germline V CDR1 and CDR2: SGHAT, FQNNGV. CDR3 bases: TGTGCCAGCAGCTTAAAAAGGAGGACAGATACGCAGTATTTT. Amino acid sequence: CASSLKRRTDTQYF.

The V gene is TRBV4-1, the J gene TRBJ2-7, with 11 bases identical to TRBD2. Per the germline V gene, CDR1 is MGHRA and CDR2 is YSYEKL. Trimming at V came to 1 base and at J to 3 bases, leaving 11 bases not matched to a gene. The CDR3 loop spans 18 amino acids. Written as DNA, the CDR3 is TGCGCCAGCAGCCAAGCGCCTAGCGGGGGGCCCGGGAGCTACGAGCAGTACTTC. Protein product: CASSQAPSGGPGSYEQYF.

The rearrangement uses TRBV9 and TRBJ2-5; TRBD2 matches 10 bases. V lost 0 bases and J lost 5; bases outside the gene matches: 7. The germline V gene has CDR1 SGDLS and CDR2 YYNGEE. The CDR3 runs 16 residues. CDR3 sequence reads: CASSVAERGGPETQYF. In DNA, the CDR3 is TGTGCCAGCAGCGTAGCGGAGCGGGGGGGCCCCGAGACCCAGTACTTC.

The chain recombines TRBV5-1 with TRBJ2-1; the match to TRBD1 covers 9 bases. The V and J ends lost 4 bases and 1 base, in that order; junction bases with no gene match: 3. Germline V gives CDR1 SGHRS, CDR2 YFSETQ. This CDR3 comprises 15 residues. CDR3 in amino acids: CASSPDRGSYNEQFF. Here the CDR3 DNA reads TGCGCCAGCAGCCCCGACAGGGGGTCCTACAATGAGCAGTTCTTC.

In its sample, this clone was seen once. The CDR3 nucleotides are TGTGCCAGCAGCTTAAGGCCCCACTCCGGGACAGGTATCACCGGGGAGCTGTTTTTT. It encodes CASSLRPHSGTGITGELFF. The chain recombines TRBV7-6 with TRBJ2-2; TRBD1 agrees at 8 bases. The CDR3 is made up of 19 amino acids. Germline V gene data show CDR1 as SGHVS and CDR2 as FNYEAQ. Trimming took 2 bases from V and 4 from J; bases not matched to a gene: 15.

This clone has only a few counts. This chain links TRBV28 with TRBJ2-7; 9 bases fit TRBD1. The CDR3 loop spans 14 amino acids. CDR1 MDHEN and CDR2 SYDVKM come from the germline V gene. Trimming removed 4 bases from V and 5 bases from J; junction bases left unmatched: 6. CDR3 coding DNA: TGTGCCAGCAGTTCCGGGACAGGGAACCACGAGCAGTACTTC. Its protein is CASSSGTGNHEQYF.

J is TRBJ1-6 and V is TRBV5-1; 10 bases match TRBD1. CDR1 and CDR2 from the germline V gene are SGHRS and YFSETQ. The CDR3 contains 14 residues. With 6 bases clipped from V and 8 bases from J, the junction kept 5 bases outside the gene matches. CDR3 protein: CASTWTGGYSPLHF. CDR3 in DNA: TGCGCCAGCACCTGGACAGGGGGGTATTCACCCCTCCACTTT.

J is TRBJ2-7 and V is TRBV7-3; D ambiguous. Germline values: CDR1 SGHTA, CDR2 FQGTGA. The V end was cut by 5 bases, the J end by 4 bases, with 15 bases between. The CDR3 totals 14 residues. Written as DNA, the CDR3 is TGTGCCAGCAGCCCTAACCCGTACCCTTACGAGCAGTACTTC. This sequence encodes CASSPNPYPYEQYF.

The chain is built from TRBV28 and TRBJ2-2; D not certain. Germline CDR1 reads MDHEN; CDR2 reads SYDVKM. Trimming removed 3 bases from V and 3 bases from J, with 8 bases in between. CDR3 length: 14 residues. DNA of the CDR3: TGTGCCAGCAGTTTTTATTCGGACACCGGGGAGCTGTTTTTT. It translates to CASSFYSDTGELFF.

J is TRBJ1-1 and V is TRBV27; no clear D gene. The germline CDR1 and CDR2 sequences are MNHEY and SMNVEV (reference sequence). The CDR3 covers 14 residues. V was cut by 0 bases and J by 4 bases, with 9 bases left in between. The CDR3: CASSLSGLATEAFF. For the CDR3, the DNA is TGTGCCAGCAGTTTATCGGGTTTAGCCACTGAAGCTTTCTTT.

This chain links TRBV19 with TRBJ2-7; the D gene is possibly TRBD1 (6 bases). This CDR3 spans 16 amino acids. Trimming left V 0 bases short and J 0 bases short, with 12 bases between. Germline V gene lookup returns CDR1 LNHDA and CDR2 SQIVND (reference sequence). Written as DNA, the CDR3 is TGTGCCAGTAGTATAGATCTATCGGACAGCTCCTACGAGCAGTACTTC. Translating gives CASSIDLSDSSYEQYF.

This sequence joins TRBV11-2 and TRBJ2-7, with no clear D. The CDR3 length is 11 residues. Germline CDR1 and CDR2: SGHAT and FQNNGV. The ends were cut back, 7 bases at V and 3 bases at J, with 7 bases in the middle. Here the CDR3 DNA reads TGTGCCAGCACCCGCAGCTACGAGCAGTACTTC. Its protein product is CASTRSYEQYF.

V usage is TRBV2 and J usage is TRBJ2-1; D unclear. Trimming left V 6 bases short and J 8 bases short, with 11 bases between. In germline, CDR1 is SNHLY, CDR2 FYNNEI. The CDR3 is 12 residues long. CDR3: CASSPYSDEQFF. For the CDR3, the DNA is TGTGCCAGCAGCCCCTATTCGGATGAGCAGTTCTTC.

The rearrangement uses TRBV11-2 and TRBJ2-7; D ambiguous. V dropped 5 bases and J dropped 7 bases, with 9 bases sitting between them. Per germline, CDR1 SGHAT and CDR2 FQNNGV. The CDR3 extends over 11 amino acids. CDR3 residues: CASSQVGEQYF. In nucleotides, the CDR3 is TGTGCCAGCAGCCAGGTTGGGGAGCAGTACTTC. The whole variable domain, remainder taken from reference TRBV11-2 and TRBJ2-7, is EAGVAQSPRYKIIEKRQSVAFWCNPISGHATLYWYQQILGQGPKLLIQFQNNGVVDDSQLPKDRFSAERLKGVDSTLKIQPAKLEDSAVYLCASSQVGEQYFGPGTRLTVT.

In its sample, this clone was seen many times. This chain joins TRBV7-9 and TRBJ2-7; 7 positions match TRBD1. V shed 5 bases, J shed 3 bases, and the junction held 13 bases outside the gene matches. In germline, CDR1 is SEHNR, CDR2 FQNEAQ (reference sequence). CDR3 length: 16 amino acids. The CDR3 loop reads CASSPPGQATVYEQYF. The CDR3 bases are TGTGCCAGCAGCCCGCCAGGACAGGCGACTGTCTACGAGCAGTACTTC.

The V and J genes are TRBV4-1 and TRBJ1-2; tentative D call: TRBD1 (5 bases). The CDR3 length is 16 residues. V shed 2 bases and J shed 8 bases, with 21 bases lying between them. Per the germline V gene, CDR1 is MGHRA and CDR2 is YSYEKL. The CDR3 nucleotides are TGCGCCAGCAGCCAAAGCCAGGGCGAACACCGGGCAGGCTACACCTTC. The encoded protein is CASSQSQGEHRAGYTF.

This clone was seen a single time. Other nucleotide sequences in the sample specify the same CDR3. The V and J genes are TRBV28 and TRBJ2-7; 7 bases are a match to TRBD1. J lost 3 bases, V lost 2 bases, and 7 bases had no gene match. Germline CDR1 and CDR2: MDHEN and SYDVKM. The CDR3 runs to 15 residues. The CDR3 protein is CASSLDRDLGYEQYF. CDR3 coding DNA: TGTGCCAGCAGTTTAGACAGGGACCTTGGCTACGAGCAGTACTTC.

The chain recombines TRBV28 with TRBJ2-7; D unresolved. Looked up from germline, CDR1 is MDHEN and CDR2 is SYDVKM. The CDR3 runs 13 residues. V gave up 6 bases and J gave up 6 bases, with 15 bases separating them. The CDR3 protein is CASRYPLAPEQYF. CDR3 sequence (DNA): TGTGCCAGCAGGTACCCTCTGGCTCCCGAGCAGTACTTC.

CDR3 sequence: CASSGRQKNTGELFF. The CDR3 coding sequence is TGTGCCAGCAGCGGCAGACAGAAGAACACCGGGGAGCTGTTTTTT. The V gene is TRBV11-2, the J gene TRBJ2-2; weak D call: TRBD1 (5 bases). Germline CDR1 reads SGHAT; CDR2 reads FQNNGV. The CDR3 length is 15 residues. V lost 5 bases and J lost 1, with 11 bases in between.

This clone was detected only once. This rearrangement joins TRBV9 to TRBJ2-7, with 9 positions matching TRBD1. The length of the CDR3 is 14 residues. CDR1 SGDLS and CDR2 YYNGEE come from the germline V gene. Losses at the gene ends were 0 bases for V and 3 bases for J; bases not matched to a gene: 1. CDR3 loop: CASSVVDRGYEQYF. The CDR3 DNA sequence: TGTGCCAGCAGCGTAGTGGACAGGGGCTACGAGCAGTACTTC.

The chain employs TRBV9 and TRBJ2-1; 11 nucleotides align to TRBD1. The CDR3 totals 16 residues. Germline V gene sequence: CDR1 SGDLS, CDR2 YYNGEE. The ends lost 4 bases at V and 4 bases at J; junction bases unmatched: 7. CDR3 DNA sequence: TGTGCCAGCAGCAAAGCCGGGACAGGGGGATACAATGAGCAGTTCTTC. Amino acid sequence: CASSKAGTGGYNEQFF.

This clone was counted a few times. V gene TRBV27 combines with J gene TRBJ1-1, with D hard to call. CDR1 MNHEY and CDR2 SMNVEV come from the germline V gene (reference sequence). This CDR3 is 14 amino acids long. Trimming left V 8 bases short and J 2 bases short, with 15 bases between. CDR3 sequence reads: CASRLDTTNTEAFF. The CDR3 DNA follows: TGTGCCAGCCGACTCGACACCACTAACACTGAAGCTTTCTTT.

The chain employs TRBV6-6 and TRBJ2-3, with TRBD2 matching 9 bases. There are 12 residues in the CDR3. The J segment lost 10 bases and the V segment lost 2 bases, leaving 1 base of the junction unmatched. The germline gives CDR1 MNHNY, CDR2 SVGAGI (reference sequence). The CDR3 coding sequence is TGTGCCAGCAGTTACGTAGCGGGGGCGCAGTATTTT. Translating it yields CASSYVAGAQYF.